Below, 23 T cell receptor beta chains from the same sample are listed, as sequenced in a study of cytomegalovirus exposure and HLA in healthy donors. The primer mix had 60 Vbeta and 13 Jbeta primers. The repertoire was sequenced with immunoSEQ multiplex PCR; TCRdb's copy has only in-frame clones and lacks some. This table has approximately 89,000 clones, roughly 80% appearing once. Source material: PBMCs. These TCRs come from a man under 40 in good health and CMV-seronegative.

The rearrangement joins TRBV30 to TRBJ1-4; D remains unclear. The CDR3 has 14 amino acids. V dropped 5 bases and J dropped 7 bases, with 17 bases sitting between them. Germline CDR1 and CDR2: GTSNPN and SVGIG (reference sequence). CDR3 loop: CAWAALGSVEKLFF. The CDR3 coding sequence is TGTGCCTGGGCCGCTCTTGGCTCAGTTGAAAAACTGTTTTTT.

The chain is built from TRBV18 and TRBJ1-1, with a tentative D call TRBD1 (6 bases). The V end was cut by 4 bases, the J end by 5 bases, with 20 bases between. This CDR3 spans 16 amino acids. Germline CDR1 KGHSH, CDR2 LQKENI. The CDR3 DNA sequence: TGTGCCAGCTCACAGGGGACACGCTTCCAGGGGACTGAAGCTTTCTTT. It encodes CASSQGTRFQGTEAFF.

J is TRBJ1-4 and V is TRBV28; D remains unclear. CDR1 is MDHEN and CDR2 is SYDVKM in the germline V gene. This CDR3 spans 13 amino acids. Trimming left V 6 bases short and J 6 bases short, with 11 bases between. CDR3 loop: CASRLPGHEKLFF. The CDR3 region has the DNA TGTGCCAGCAGACTCCCGGGTCATGAAAAACTGTTTTTT. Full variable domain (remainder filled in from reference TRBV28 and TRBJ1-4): DVKVTQSSRYLVKRTGEKVFLECVQDMDHENMFWYRQDPGLGLRLIYFSYDVKMKEKGDIPEGYSVSREKKERFSLILESASTNQTSMYLCASRLPGHEKLFFGSGTQLSVL.

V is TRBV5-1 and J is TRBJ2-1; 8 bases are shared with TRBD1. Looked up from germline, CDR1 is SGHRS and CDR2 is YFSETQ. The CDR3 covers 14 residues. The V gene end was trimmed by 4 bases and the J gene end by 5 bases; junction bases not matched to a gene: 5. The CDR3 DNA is TGCGCCAGCAGCCCGGGACAGGCCGACAATGAGCAGTTCTTC. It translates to CASSPGQADNEQFF.

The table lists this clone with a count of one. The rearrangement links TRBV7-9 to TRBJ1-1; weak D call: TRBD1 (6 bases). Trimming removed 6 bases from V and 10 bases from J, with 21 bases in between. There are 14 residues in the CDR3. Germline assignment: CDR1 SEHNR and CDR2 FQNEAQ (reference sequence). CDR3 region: CASSYKTGAEGAFF. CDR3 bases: TGTGCCAGCAGTTATAAGACAGGTGCCGAGGGAGCTTTCTTT.

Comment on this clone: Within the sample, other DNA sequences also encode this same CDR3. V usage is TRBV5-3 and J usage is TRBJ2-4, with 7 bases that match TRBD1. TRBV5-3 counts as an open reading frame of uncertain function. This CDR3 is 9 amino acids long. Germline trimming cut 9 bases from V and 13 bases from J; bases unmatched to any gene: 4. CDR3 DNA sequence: TGTGCCATTTTGGGACAGCAGTACTTC. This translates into CAILGQQYF.

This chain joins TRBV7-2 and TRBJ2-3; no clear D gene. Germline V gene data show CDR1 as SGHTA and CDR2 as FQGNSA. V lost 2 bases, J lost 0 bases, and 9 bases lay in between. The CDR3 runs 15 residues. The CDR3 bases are TGTGCCAGCAGCTTAAACAGCCCTAGCACAGATACGCAGTATTTT. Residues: CASSLNSPSTDTQYF.

CDR3: CASSGTGFHSNQPQHF. The CDR3 DNA reads TGTGCCAGCAGTGGGACAGGGTTTCATAGCAATCAGCCCCAGCATTTT. The chain carries TRBV27 and TRBJ1-5; 9 nucleotides line up with TRBD1. CDR1 is MNHEY, CDR2 SMNVEV, per germline (reference sequence). The J segment lost 0 bases and the V segment lost 5 bases, leaving 5 bases of the junction unmatched. CDR3 length equals 16 residues.

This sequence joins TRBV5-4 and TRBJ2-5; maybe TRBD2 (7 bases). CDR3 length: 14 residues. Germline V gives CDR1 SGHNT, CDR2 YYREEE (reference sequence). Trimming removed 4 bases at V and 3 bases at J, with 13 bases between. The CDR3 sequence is CASSNLGGEETQYF. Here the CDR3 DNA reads TGTGCCAGCAGCAACTTAGGGGGGGAAGAGACCCAGTACTTC.

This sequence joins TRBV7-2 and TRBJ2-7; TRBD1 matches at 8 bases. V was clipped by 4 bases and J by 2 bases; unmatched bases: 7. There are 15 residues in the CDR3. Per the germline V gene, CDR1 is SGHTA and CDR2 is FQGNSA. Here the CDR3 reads CASSSRQGWAYEQYF. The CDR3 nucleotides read TGTGCCAGCAGCTCCCGACAGGGGTGGGCCTACGAGCAGTACTTC.

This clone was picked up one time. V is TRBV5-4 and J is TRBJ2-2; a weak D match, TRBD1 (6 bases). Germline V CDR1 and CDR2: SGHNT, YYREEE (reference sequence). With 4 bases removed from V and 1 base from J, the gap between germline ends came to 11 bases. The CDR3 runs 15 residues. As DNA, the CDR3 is TGTGCCAGCAGCGTTTCGACAGGGAACACCGGGGAGCTGTTTTTT. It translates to CASSVSTGNTGELFF.

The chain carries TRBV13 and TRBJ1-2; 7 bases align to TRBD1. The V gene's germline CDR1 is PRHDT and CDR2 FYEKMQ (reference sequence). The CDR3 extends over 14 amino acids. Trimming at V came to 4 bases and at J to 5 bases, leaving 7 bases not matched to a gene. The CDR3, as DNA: TGTGCCAGCAGCTCAAGACAGGGTCGGTATGGCTACACCTTC. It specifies CASSSRQGRYGYTF.

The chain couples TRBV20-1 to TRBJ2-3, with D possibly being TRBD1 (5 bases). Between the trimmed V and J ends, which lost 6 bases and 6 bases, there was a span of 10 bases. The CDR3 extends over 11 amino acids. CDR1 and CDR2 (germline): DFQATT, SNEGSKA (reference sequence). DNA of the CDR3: TGCAGTGCCCGGTCAGGGGATACGCAGTATTTT. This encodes CSARSGDTQYF.

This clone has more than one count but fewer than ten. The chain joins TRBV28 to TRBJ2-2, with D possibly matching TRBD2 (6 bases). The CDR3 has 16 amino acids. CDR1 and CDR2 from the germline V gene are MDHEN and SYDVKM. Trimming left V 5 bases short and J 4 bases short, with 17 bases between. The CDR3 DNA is TGTGCCAGCAGTCAAGCGGGCTCTACCATCACCGGGGAGCTGTTTTTT. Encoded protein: CASSQAGSTITGELFF.

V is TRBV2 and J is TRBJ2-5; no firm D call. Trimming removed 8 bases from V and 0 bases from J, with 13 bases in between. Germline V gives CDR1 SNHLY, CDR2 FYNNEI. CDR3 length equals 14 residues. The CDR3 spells CASSITYNQETQYF. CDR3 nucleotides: TGTGCCAGCTCCATTACGTACAACCAAGAGACCCAGTACTTC. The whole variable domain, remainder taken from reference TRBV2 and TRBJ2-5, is EPEVTQTPSHQVTQMGQEVILRCVPISNHLYFYWYRQILGQKVEFLVSFYNNEISEKSEIFDDQFSVERPDGSNFTLKIRSTKLEDSAMYFCASSITYNQETQYFGPGTRLLVL.

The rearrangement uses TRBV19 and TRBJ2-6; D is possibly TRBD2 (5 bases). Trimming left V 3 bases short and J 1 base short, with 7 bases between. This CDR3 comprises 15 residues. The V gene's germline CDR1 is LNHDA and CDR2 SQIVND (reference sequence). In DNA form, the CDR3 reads TGTGCCAGTAGTATCGGGGAGTCTGGGGCCAACGTCCTGACTTTC. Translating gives CASSIGESGANVLTF. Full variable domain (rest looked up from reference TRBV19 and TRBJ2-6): DGGITQSPKYLFRKEGQNVTLSCEQNLNHDAMYWYRQDPGQGLRLIYYSQIVNDFQKGDIAEGYSVSREKKESFPLTVTSAQKNPTAFYLCASSIGESGANVLTFGAGSRLTVL.

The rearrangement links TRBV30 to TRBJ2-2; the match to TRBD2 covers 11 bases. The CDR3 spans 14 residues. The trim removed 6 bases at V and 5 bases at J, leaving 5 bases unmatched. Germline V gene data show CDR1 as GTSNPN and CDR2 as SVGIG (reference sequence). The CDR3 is CACTLAGGTGELFF. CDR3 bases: TGTGCCTGTACCCTAGCGGGAGGTACCGGGGAGCTGTTTTTT.

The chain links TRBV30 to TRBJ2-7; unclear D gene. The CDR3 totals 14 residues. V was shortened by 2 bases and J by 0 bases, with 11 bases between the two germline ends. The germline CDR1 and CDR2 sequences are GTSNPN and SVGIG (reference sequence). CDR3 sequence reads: CAWSRVVSSYEQYF. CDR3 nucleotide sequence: TGTGCCTGGAGTCGGGTGGTCAGCTCCTACGAGCAGTACTTC.

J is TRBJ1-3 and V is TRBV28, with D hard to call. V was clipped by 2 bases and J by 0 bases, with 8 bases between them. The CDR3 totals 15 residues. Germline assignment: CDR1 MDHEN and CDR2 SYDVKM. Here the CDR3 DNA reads TGTGCCAGCAGTTTAGGGCAGTACTCTGGAAACACCATATATTTT. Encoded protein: CASSLGQYSGNTIYF.

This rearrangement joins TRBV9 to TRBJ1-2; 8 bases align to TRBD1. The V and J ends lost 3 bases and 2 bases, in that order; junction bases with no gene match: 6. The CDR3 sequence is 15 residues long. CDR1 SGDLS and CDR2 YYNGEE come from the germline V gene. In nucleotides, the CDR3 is TGTGCCAGCAGCGCGCAGGGGGCGGGGAACTATGGCTACACCTTC. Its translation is CASSAQGAGNYGYTF.

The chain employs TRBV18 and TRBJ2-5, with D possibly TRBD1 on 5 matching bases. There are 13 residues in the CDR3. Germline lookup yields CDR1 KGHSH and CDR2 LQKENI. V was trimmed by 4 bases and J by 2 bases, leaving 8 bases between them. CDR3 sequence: CASSQQEQETQYF. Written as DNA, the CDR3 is TGTGCCAGCTCACAACAGGAGCAAGAGACCCAGTACTTC.

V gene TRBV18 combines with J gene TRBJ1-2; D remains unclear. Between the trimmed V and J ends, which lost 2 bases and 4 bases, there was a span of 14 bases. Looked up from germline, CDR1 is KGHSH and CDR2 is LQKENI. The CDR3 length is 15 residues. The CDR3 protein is CASSPNMQAPYGYTF. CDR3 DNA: TGTGCCAGCTCACCAAATATGCAGGCTCCCTATGGCTACACCTTC. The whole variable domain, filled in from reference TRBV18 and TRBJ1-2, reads NAGVMQNPRHLVRRRGQEARLRCSPMKGHSHVYWYRQLPEEGLKFMVYLQKENIIDESGMPKERFSAEFPKEGPSILRIQQVVRGDSAAYFCASSPNMQAPYGYTFGSGTRLTVV.

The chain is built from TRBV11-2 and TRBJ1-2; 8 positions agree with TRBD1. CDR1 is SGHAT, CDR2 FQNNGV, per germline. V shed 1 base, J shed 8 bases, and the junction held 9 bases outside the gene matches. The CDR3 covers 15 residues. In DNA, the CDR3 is TGTGCCAGCAGCTTAGTCGACAGGGGCCGGGAGGGCTACACCTTC. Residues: CASSLVDRGREGYTF.